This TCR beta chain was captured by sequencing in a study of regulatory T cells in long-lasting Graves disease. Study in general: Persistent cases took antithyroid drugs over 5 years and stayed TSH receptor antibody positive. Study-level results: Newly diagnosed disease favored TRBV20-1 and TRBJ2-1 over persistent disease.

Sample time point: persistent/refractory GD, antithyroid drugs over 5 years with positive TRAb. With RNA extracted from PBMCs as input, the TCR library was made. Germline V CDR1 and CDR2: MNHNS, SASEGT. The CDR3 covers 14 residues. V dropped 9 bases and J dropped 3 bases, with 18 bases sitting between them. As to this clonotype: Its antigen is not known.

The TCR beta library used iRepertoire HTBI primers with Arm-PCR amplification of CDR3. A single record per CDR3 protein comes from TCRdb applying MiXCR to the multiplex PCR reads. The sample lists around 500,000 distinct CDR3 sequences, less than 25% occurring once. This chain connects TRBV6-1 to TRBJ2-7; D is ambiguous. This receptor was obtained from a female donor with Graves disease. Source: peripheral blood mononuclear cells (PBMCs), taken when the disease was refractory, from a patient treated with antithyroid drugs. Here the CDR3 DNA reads TGTGCCAGAGACGGACGGAATCCGAGCTACGAGCAGTACTTC. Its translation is CARDGRNPSYEQYF.